The source of this T cell receptor (beta chain) is a study of cytomegalovirus exposure and HLA in healthy donors. As for the study in general: One earlier analysis, a look at 180 million or so T cells, found around 110 million unique TCR beta sequences. Across 350 to 500 genotyped donors, approximately 80% landed in the Caucasian-associated ancestry cluster.

General study points: In a later analysis, TCR beta V- and J-gene trimming was associated with a missense DCLRE1C variant.

The primer mix had 60 Vbeta and 13 Jbeta primers. TCRdb keeps only in-frame clones here, not all; method: immunoSEQ multiplex PCR. The sample includes tens of thousands of clones. Concerning this clone: Its antigen is currently unknown.

Germline CDR1 is SNHLY and CDR2 is FYNNEI. The V segment lost 7 bases and the J segment 7 bases; nucleotides outside the gene matches: 11. The CDR3 contains 15 residues. Sequencing used PBMCs. The V gene is TRBV2, the J gene TRBJ2-2, with 8 bases matching TRBD1. The receptor comes from a man aged 30 to 39 in good health and CMV-seronegative. The CDR3 region is CASTTSTGGNGELFF. The DNA for the CDR3 is TGTGCCAGCACCACTTCTACAGGGGGGAACGGGGAGCTGTTTTTT.